A single sample is the source of the 30 T cell receptor beta chains below, sequenced in a study of response to subunit inactivated influenza vaccine. TCRdb re-derived calls from the RT-PCR reads in MiXCR, one entry per CDR3 protein. The table has about 180,000 distinct CDR3 sequences, approximately 8.7% seen once. This material consisted of non-naive T cells sorted from PBMCs, taken on the day of vaccination. These TCRs come from a man in his forties or fifties who received an inactivated influenza vaccine.

This clonotype was seen a few times. In DNA, the CDR3 is TGTGCCAGCAGTTCCCAGGGGGCGCGCACCGGGGAGCTGTTTTTT. Translated: CASSSQGARTGELFF. The chain recombines TRBV12-3 or TRBV12-4 with TRBJ2-2, with TRBD1 matching 8 bases. The CDR3 is 15 residues long. With V trimmed by 4 bases and J by 4 bases, 5 bases remained unmatched.

This clonotype occurred many times. J is TRBJ2-2 and V is TRBV28, with 8 bases identical to TRBD2. CDR3 size: 14 residues. V gave up 6 bases and J gave up 5 bases; unmatched junction bases: 5. The germline V gene has CDR1 MDHEN and CDR2 SYDVKM. The CDR3 sequence: CASRRLARTGELFF. CDR3 nucleotide sequence: TGTGCCAGCAGGAGACTAGCGCGGACCGGGGAGCTGTTTTTT.

For this clonotype: A much larger clone lies a single base off, so this may be a read error. The chain combines TRBV20-1 with TRBJ2-7; possibly TRBD1 for D (6 bases). In germline, CDR1 is DFQATT, CDR2 SNEGSKA (reference sequence). The CDR3 is 11 residues long. The CDR3 DNA sequence: TGCAGTCCAATTGGGGGCTACGACCAGTACTTC. This gives the protein CSPIGGYDQYF.

The chain links TRBV12-3 or TRBV12-4 to TRBJ1-1; TRBD1 matches at 8 bases. With 5 bases clipped from V and 2 bases from J, the junction kept 7 bases outside the gene matches. The CDR3 has 15 residues. CDR3 bases: TGTGCCAGCAGTCTCGACAGGGGAGGAAACACTGAAGCTTTCTTT. Translation: CASSLDRGGNTEAFF.

A few counts support this clonotype. The chain has TRBV5-1 and TRBJ2-5; tentative D call: TRBD2 (5 bases). Germline V gene lookup returns CDR1 SGHRS and CDR2 YFSETQ. V was cut by 4 bases and J by 5 bases, with 18 bases left in between. The CDR3 runs to 15 residues. CDR3 nucleotides: TGCGCCAGCAGCGTACTAGGTTATCCGACGGAGACCCAGTACTTC. It specifies CASSVLGYPTETQYF.

This chain links TRBV28 with TRBJ1-4, with D unclear. Between the trimmed V and J ends, which lost 5 bases and 0 bases, there was a span of 13 bases. Germline V CDR1 and CDR2: MDHEN, SYDVKM. The CDR3 has 16 residues. CDR3 nucleotide sequence: TGTGCCAGCAGTACCGTTTTTATTGCAACTAATGAAAAACTGTTTTTT. It encodes CASSTVFIATNEKLFF. Filled out from reference TRBV28 and TRBJ1-4, the complete variable domain reads DVKVTQSSRYLVKRTGEKVFLECVQDMDHENMFWYRQDPGLGLRLIYFSYDVKMKEKGDIPEGYSVSREKKERFSLILESASTNQTSMYLCASSTVFIATNEKLFFGSGTQLSVL.

In this sample, this clonotype turned up a few times. The chain combines TRBV20-1 with TRBJ2-3; TRBD2 aligns across 8 bases. CDR1 and CDR2 from the germline V gene are DFQATT and SNEGSKA (reference sequence). The CDR3 has 17 amino acids. The J segment lost 0 bases and the V segment lost 6 bases, leaving 14 bases of the junction unmatched. The CDR3 is CSAIPGGGLTSTDTQYF. As DNA, the CDR3 is TGCAGTGCCATTCCCGGGGGGGGACTGACCAGCACAGATACGCAGTATTTT.

V and J are TRBV20-1 and TRBJ2-1; tentative D call: TRBD2 (6 bases). Germline assignment: CDR1 DFQATT and CDR2 SNEGSKA (reference sequence). V was shortened by 3 bases and J by 6 bases, with 12 bases between the two germline ends. The CDR3 runs 13 residues. CDR3 protein: CSARTSLGNEQFF. CDR3 DNA sequence: TGCAGTGCTAGGACTAGTCTTGGCAATGAGCAGTTCTTC.

This clonotype was seen ten or more times. The chain has TRBV5-1 and TRBJ2-1; possibly TRBD1 for D (5 bases). Trimming stripped 5 bases from V and 5 bases from J, with 14 bases between. Germline CDR1 reads SGHRS; CDR2 reads YFSETQ. This CDR3 has 14 amino acids. The CDR3 region is CASRAQGLDNEQFF. In DNA form, the CDR3 reads TGCGCCAGCAGAGCTCAGGGTTTGGACAATGAGCAGTTCTTC.

J is TRBJ1-2 and V is TRBV5-6; TRBD1 matches 8 bases. CDR1 SGHDT and CDR2 YYEEEE come from the germline V gene. CDR3 size: 13 residues. The V gene end was trimmed by 4 bases and the J gene end by 5 bases; junction bases not matched to a gene: 4. This CDR3 is CASSAGTGYGYTF. The CDR3 region has the DNA TGTGCCAGCAGCGCCGGGACAGGATATGGCTACACCTTC.

This clonotype has more than one count but fewer than ten. The genes are TRBV27 and TRBJ2-2; D is unresolved. The CDR3 is made up of 15 amino acids. The germline CDR1 and CDR2 sequences are MNHEY and SMNVEV (reference sequence). V gave up 5 bases and J gave up 4 bases, with 14 bases separating them. The CDR3 here is CASSPDVWGTGELFF. DNA of the CDR3: TGTGCCAGCAGTCCCGACGTATGGGGCACCGGGGAGCTGTTTTTT.

Worth noting for this clonotype: A much larger clone differs by one base, so this may be a read error. This chain connects TRBV5-5 to TRBJ2-3; 7 positions agree with TRBD2. CDR3 length equals 16 residues. J lost 5 bases, V lost 0 bases, and 9 bases had no gene match. Per germline, CDR1 SGHKS and CDR2 YYEKEE (reference sequence). CDR3 nucleotide sequence: TGTGCCAGCAGCTTGGAACTATCGGGGGGTAGAGATACGCAGTATTTT. Translated: CASSLELSGGRDTQYF.

This clonotype was found a few times. This chain links TRBV7-6 with TRBJ2-5; 11 positions agree with TRBD2. In germline, CDR1 is SGHVS, CDR2 FNYEAQ. V was clipped by 5 bases and J by 4 bases; unmatched bases: 12. This CDR3 contains 17 residues. The CDR3 sequence: CASSVIAGGRIGETQYF. DNA for the CDR3: TGTGCCAGCAGCGTCATAGCGGGAGGGAGGATCGGAGAGACCCAGTACTTC.

The rearrangement joins TRBV10-3 to TRBJ2-2; 15 bases match TRBD2. The germline V gene has CDR1 ENHRY and CDR2 SYGVKD. Losses at the gene ends were 3 bases for V and 4 bases for J; bases not matched to a gene: 6. The length of the CDR3 is 18 residues. CDR3 protein: CAISDPGLAGGFTGELFF. The DNA for the CDR3 is TGTGCCATCAGTGACCCGGGACTAGCGGGAGGCTTCACCGGGGAGCTGTTTTTT.

This clonotype was seen more than once but under ten times. The rearrangement joins TRBV10-3 to TRBJ1-1; D is perhaps TRBD1 (5 bases). V was clipped by 5 bases and J by 1 base, with 11 bases between them. The germline V gene encodes CDR1 ENHRY and CDR2 SYGVKD. CDR3 length: 14 amino acids. The CDR3 is CAISLGTENTEAFF. The CDR3 nucleotides read TGTGCCATCAGTCTCGGGACGGAGAACACTGAAGCTTTCTTT.

This clonotype was observed many times. The gene calls are TRBV28 and TRBJ2-4; D is possibly TRBD2 (5 bases). Germline V gives CDR1 MDHEN, CDR2 SYDVKM. V lost 5 bases and J lost 1, with 15 bases in between. The CDR3 is made up of 16 amino acids. CDR3 nucleotides: TGTGCCAGCAGTCCCACTAGATCAGTGGCCAAAAACATTCAGTACTTC. Amino acids: CASSPTRSVAKNIQYF.

The sample holds a few counts of this clonotype. The chain combines TRBV5-1 with TRBJ2-1, with 8 bases matching TRBD2. Unmatched junction bases numbered 12, after V lost 0 bases and J lost 7 bases. The CDR3 extends over 17 amino acids. Germline-derived CDR1 and CDR2 are SGHRS and YFSETQ. CDR3 amino acids: CASSLAVVGGAQNEQFF. CDR3 nucleotides: TGCGCCAGCAGCTTGGCCGTGGTCGGGGGGGCTCAAAATGAGCAGTTCTTC. The complete variable domain, with remaining parts taken from reference TRBV5-1 and TRBJ2-1, reads KAGVTQTPRYLIKTRGQQVTLSCSPISGHRSVSWYQQTPGQGLQFLFEYFSETQRNKGNFPGRFSGRQFSNSRSEMNVSTLELGDSALYLCASSLAVVGGAQNEQFFGPGTRLTVL.

This clonotype is judged medium-sized (0.01 to 0.1%). The chain combines TRBV12-3 or TRBV12-4 with TRBJ2-5; TRBD2 agrees at 8 bases. The CDR3 is made up of 14 amino acids. The junction had 7 bases not matched to a gene; V was cut back by 5 bases and J by 5 bases. Here the CDR3 DNA reads TGTGCCAGCAGTACCCGGGGGGGCAGGGAGACCCAGTACTTC. Translation: CASSTRGGRETQYF.

The J gene is TRBJ2-1, the V gene TRBV20-1, with 11 bases lining up with TRBD2. CDR1 is DFQATT and CDR2 is SNEGSKA in the germline V gene (reference sequence). The CDR3 has 16 residues. After removal of 4 bases from V and 6 bases from J, the junction contained 11 bases not matched to a gene. The CDR3 region has the DNA TGCAGTGCTACGGCCCTTACTAGCGGGGGCCGCAATGAGCAGTTCTTC. Translating gives CSATALTSGGRNEQFF.

This clonotype was found a few times. This chain links TRBV12-3 or TRBV12-4 with TRBJ2-6, with 10 bases matching TRBD1. J was trimmed by 2 bases and V by 5 bases; bases with no gene match: 6. The CDR3 sequence is 17 residues long. Written as DNA, the CDR3 is TGTGCCAGCAGTCCGACAGGGGGCGCCCCTGGGGCCAACGTCCTGACTTTC. The encoded protein is CASSPTGGAPGANVLTF.

Ten or more counts support this clonotype. The rearrangement links TRBV7-6 to TRBJ2-7; D ambiguous. V was cut by 1 base and J by 3 bases, with 7 bases left in between. The germline gives CDR1 SGHVS, CDR2 FNYEAQ. This CDR3 is 13 amino acids long. The DNA of the CDR3 is TGTGCCAGCAGCTTAGGGTTGGGCTACGAGCAGTACTTC. As protein: CASSLGLGYEQYF.

This clonotype was recorded many times. The chain joins TRBV29-1 to TRBJ2-2, with a possible D match to TRBD2 (6 bases). The CDR3 sequence is 15 residues long. Germline-derived CDR1 and CDR2 are SQVTM and ANQGSEA. Trimming pared 5 bases from V and 4 bases from J, leaving 17 bases between. This chain's CDR3 is CSVLPRGSGTGELFF. The DNA for the CDR3 is TGCAGCGTTCTCCCTAGGGGTAGCGGCACCGGGGAGCTGTTTTTT.

The chain recombines TRBV20-1 with TRBJ2-1, with 13 bases lining up with TRBD2. Germline V CDR1 and CDR2: DFQATT, SNEGSKA (reference sequence). Trimming took 7 bases from V and 4 from J; bases not matched to a gene: 4. The CDR3 extends over 14 amino acids. The CDR3 loop is CSVATSGGYNEQFF. In DNA, the CDR3 is TGCAGTGTTGCGACTAGCGGGGGGTACAATGAGCAGTTCTTC.

This clonotype has more than one count but fewer than ten. The rearrangement joins TRBV3-1 to TRBJ1-4; D unclear. The CDR3 has 11 residues. The germline CDR1 and CDR2 sequences are LGHDT and YNNKEL (reference sequence). Trimming shortened V by 1 base and J by 7 bases, and 1 base separated the two germline ends. The CDR3 bases are TGTGCCAGCAGCCAAGCTGAAAAACTGTTTTTT. Translation gives CASSQAEKLFF.

This clonotype was seen only a few times. V gene TRBV2 combines with J gene TRBJ1-2; 7 bases map to TRBD1. This CDR3 region has 12 residues. Per germline, CDR1 SNHLY and CDR2 FYNNEI. The V and J ends lost 4 bases and 4 bases, in that order; junction bases with no gene match: 0. The CDR3 coding sequence is TGTGCCAGCAGTGCAGGGGGCTATGGCTACACCTTC. Translation gives CASSAGGYGYTF.

The rearrangement joins TRBV18 to TRBJ1-2; maybe TRBD1 (5 bases). The V and J ends lost 3 bases and 5 bases respectively, with 16 bases between them. This CDR3 spans 15 amino acids. Germline CDR1 KGHSH, CDR2 LQKENI. The CDR3 nucleotides are TGTGCCAGCTCACCTCCCTCCGGGACGGGATATGGCTACACCTTC. Encoded protein: CASSPPSGTGYGYTF.

This clonotype was detected many times. V usage is TRBV11-3 and J usage is TRBJ1-3; 10 bases map to TRBD1. The CDR3 covers 20 residues. Trimming removed 4 bases from V and 0 bases from J; junction bases left unmatched: 15. Germline CDR1 and CDR2: SGHNT and YENEEA. CDR3 in DNA: TGTGCCAGCAGCTACCCGGGACAGGGGCCGAGAAGAAGCTCTGGAAACACCATATATTTT. The encoded protein is CASSYPGQGPRRSSGNTIYF.

The sample holds many counts of this clonotype. V gene TRBV29-1 combines with J gene TRBJ2-1, with D tentatively TRBD1 or TRBD2 (7 bases each). Germline CDR1 is SQVTM and CDR2 is ANQGSEA. CDR3 size: 12 residues. V was cut by 7 bases and J by 9 bases, with 16 bases left in between. CDR3 DNA: TGCAGCGCTGGACCAGGGGGGGGTGAGCAGTTCTTC. Translation gives CSAGPGGGEQFF.

There are many counts of this clonotype. The rearrangement joins TRBV2 to TRBJ2-1; TRBD1 or TRBD2 may be the D gene (5 bases each). Trimming left V 1 base short and J 14 bases short, with 12 bases between. CDR1 and CDR2 (germline): SNHLY, FYNNEI. This CDR3 is 12 amino acids long. This CDR3 is CASSEEGRAEFF. In DNA form, the CDR3 reads TGTGCCAGCAGTGAAGAGGGGCGAGCGGAGTTCTTC.

As regards this clonotype: The junction does not match germline at one end; this may be a read error. The chain combines TRBV28 with TRBJ2-1; D unresolved. The CDR3 is 11 amino acids. CDR1 and CDR2 from the germline V gene are MDHEN and SYDVKM. The CDR3 coding sequence is TGTGGCAGCAGTAAGGTGGCTGAGCAGTTCTTC. Protein: CGSSKVAEQFF.